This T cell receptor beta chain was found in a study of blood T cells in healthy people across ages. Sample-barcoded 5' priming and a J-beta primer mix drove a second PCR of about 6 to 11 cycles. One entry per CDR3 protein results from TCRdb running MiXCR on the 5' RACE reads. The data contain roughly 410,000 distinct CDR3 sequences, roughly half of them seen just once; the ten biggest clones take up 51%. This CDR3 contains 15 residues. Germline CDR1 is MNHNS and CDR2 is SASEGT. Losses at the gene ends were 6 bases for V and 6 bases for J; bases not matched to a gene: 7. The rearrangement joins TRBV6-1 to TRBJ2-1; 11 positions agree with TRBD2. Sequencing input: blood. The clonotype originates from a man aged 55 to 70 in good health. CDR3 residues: CASSELTSGINEQFF. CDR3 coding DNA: TGTGCCAGCAGCGAACTGACTAGCGGGATCAATGAGCAGTTCTTC.